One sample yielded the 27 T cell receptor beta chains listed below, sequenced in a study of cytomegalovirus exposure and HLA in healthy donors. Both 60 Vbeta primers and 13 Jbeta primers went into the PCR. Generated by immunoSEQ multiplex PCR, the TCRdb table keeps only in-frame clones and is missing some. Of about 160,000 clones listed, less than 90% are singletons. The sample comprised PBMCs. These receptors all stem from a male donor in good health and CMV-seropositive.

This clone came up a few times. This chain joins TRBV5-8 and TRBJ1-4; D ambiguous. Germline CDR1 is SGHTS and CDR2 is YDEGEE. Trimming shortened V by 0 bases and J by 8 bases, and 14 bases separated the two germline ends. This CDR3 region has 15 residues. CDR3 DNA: TGTGCCAGCAGCTTGGCGGAGGGTATTTGGGAAAAACTGTTTTTT. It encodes CASSLAEGIWEKLFF.

DNA for the CDR3: TGTGCCAGCAGCTTTGGCAGGGTCAGGCTTAATGAAAAACTGTTTTTT. Its translation is CASSFGRVRLNEKLFF. The chain has TRBV5-6 and TRBJ1-4, with D tentatively TRBD1 (5 bases). The CDR3 runs 16 residues. The germline V and J ends were trimmed by 2 bases and 4 bases, with 15 bases remaining between them. CDR1 and CDR2 from the germline V gene are SGHDT and YYEEEE. Variable domain in full (rest from reference TRBV5-6 and TRBJ1-4): DAGVTQSPTHLIKTRGQQVTLRCSPKSGHDTVSWYQQALGQGPQFIFQYYEEEERQRGNFPDRFSGHQFPNYSSELNVNALLLGDSALYLCASSFGRVRLNEKLFFGSGTQLSVL.

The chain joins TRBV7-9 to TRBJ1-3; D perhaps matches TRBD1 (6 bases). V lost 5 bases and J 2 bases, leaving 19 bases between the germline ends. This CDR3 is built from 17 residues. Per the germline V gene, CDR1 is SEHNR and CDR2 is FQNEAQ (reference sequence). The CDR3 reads CASSPKQGREAGNTIYF. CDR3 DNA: TGTGCCAGCAGCCCGAAACAGGGACGGGAGGCTGGAAACACCATATATTTT.

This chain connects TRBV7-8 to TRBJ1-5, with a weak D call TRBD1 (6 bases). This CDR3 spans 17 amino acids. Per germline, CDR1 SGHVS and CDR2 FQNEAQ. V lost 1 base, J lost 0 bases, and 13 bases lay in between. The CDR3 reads CASSLGRQVFSNQPQHF. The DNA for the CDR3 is TGTGCCAGCAGCTTAGGCCGACAGGTCTTTAGCAATCAGCCCCAGCATTTT.

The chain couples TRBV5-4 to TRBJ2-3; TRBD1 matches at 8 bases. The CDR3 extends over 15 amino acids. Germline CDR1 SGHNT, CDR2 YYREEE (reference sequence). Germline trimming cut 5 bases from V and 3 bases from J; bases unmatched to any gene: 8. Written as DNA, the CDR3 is TGTGCCAGCAGGGCCAGGGGGCGTAGGACAGATACGCAGTATTTT. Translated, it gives CASRARGRRTDTQYF.

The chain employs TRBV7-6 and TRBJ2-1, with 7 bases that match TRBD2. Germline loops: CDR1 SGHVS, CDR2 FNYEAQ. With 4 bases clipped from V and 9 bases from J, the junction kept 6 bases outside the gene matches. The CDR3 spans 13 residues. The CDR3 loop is CASSSMTSTEQFF. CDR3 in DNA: TGTGCCAGCAGCTCAATGACTAGCACTGAGCAGTTCTTC.

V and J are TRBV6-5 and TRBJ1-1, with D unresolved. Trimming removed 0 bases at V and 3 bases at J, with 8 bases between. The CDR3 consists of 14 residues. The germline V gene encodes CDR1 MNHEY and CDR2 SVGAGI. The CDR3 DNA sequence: TGTGCCAGCAGTTACTCCAACAGCTACACTGAAGCTTTCTTT. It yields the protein CASSYSNSYTEAFF.

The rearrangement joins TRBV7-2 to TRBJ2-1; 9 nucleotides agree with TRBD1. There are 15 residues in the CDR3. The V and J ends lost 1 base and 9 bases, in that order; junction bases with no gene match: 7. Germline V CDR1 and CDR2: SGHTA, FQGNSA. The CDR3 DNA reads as TGTGCCAGCAGCTTAGAGACAGGGGGTTTCGGTGAGCAGTTCTTC. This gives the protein CASSLETGGFGEQFF.

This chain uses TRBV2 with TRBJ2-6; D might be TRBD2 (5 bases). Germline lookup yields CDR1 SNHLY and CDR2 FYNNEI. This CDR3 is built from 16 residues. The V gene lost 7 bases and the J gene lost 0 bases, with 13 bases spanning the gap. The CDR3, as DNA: TGTGCCAGCAAAACTTACACTAGCTCTGGGGCCAACGTCCTGACTTTC. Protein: CASKTYTSSGANVLTF.

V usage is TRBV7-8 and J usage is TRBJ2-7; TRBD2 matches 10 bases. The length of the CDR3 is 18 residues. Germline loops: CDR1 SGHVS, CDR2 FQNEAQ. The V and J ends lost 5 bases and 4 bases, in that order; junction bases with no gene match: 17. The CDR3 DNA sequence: TGTGCCAGCAGCCAACTAGCGGGGACACAATGGACGTTTTACGAGCAGTACTTC. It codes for CASSQLAGTQWTFYEQYF.

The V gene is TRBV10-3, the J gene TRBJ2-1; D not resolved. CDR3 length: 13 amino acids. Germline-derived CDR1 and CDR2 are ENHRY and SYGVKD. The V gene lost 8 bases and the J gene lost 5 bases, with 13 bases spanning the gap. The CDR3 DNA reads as TGTGCCATCGGCCCGGGTGGAGACAATGAGCAGTTCTTC. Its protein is CAIGPGGDNEQFF.

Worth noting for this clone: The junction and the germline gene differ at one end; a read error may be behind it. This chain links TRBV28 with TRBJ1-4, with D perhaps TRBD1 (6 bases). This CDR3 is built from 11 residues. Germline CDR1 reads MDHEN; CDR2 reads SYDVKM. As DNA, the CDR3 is TGTGCCAGCAGTTCGGTGAAAACAGGGATTTTT. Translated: CASSSVKTGIF.

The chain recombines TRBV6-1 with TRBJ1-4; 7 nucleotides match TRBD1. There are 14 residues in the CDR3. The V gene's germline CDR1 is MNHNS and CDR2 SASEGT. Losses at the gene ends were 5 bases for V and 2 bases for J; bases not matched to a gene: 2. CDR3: CASSKQGTNEKLFF. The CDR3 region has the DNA TGTGCCAGCAGTAAACAGGGGACTAATGAAAAACTGTTTTTT.

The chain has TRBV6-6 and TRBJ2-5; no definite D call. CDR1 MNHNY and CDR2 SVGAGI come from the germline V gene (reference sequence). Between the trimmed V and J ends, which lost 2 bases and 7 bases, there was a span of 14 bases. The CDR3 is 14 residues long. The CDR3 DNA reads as TGTGCCAGCAGTTACCGAGGTGGCGATGGGACCCAGTACTTC. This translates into CASSYRGGDGTQYF.

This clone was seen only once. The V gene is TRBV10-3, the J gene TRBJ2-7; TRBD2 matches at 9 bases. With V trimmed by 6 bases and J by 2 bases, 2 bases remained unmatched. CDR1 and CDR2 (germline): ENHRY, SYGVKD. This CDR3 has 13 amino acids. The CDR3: CAISSGRPYEQYF. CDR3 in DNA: TGTGCCATCAGCAGCGGGAGGCCCTACGAGCAGTACTTC.

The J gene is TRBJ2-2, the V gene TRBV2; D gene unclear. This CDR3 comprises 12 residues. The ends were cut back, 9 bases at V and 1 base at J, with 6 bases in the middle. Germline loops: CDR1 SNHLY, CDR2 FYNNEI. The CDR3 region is CASNRNTGELFF. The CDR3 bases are TGTGCCAGTAACAGGAACACCGGGGAGCTGTTTTTT. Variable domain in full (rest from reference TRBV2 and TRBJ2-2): EPEVTQTPSHQVTQMGQEVILRCVPISNHLYFYWYRQILGQKVEFLVSFYNNEISEKSEIFDDQFSVERPDGSNFTLKIRSTKLEDSAMYFCASNRNTGELFFGEGSRLTVL.

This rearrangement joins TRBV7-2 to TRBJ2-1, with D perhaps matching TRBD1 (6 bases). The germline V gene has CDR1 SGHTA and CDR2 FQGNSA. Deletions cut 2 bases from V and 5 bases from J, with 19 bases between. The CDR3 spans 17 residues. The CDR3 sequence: CASSLNSGNRVHNEQFF. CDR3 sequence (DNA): TGTGCCAGCAGCTTAAATTCCGGAAACAGGGTCCACAATGAGCAGTTCTTC.

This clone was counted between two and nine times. The CDR3 is CASSQDTGSEAFF. The CDR3 coding sequence is TGCGCCAGCAGCCAAGATACAGGGAGTGAAGCTTTCTTT. The V call is TRBV4-3, the J call TRBJ1-1, with a tentative D call TRBD1 (6 bases). The V gene lost 0 bases and the J gene lost 7 bases, with 9 bases spanning the gap. The CDR3 is 13 amino acids. CDR1 LGHNA and CDR2 YSLEER come from the germline V gene.

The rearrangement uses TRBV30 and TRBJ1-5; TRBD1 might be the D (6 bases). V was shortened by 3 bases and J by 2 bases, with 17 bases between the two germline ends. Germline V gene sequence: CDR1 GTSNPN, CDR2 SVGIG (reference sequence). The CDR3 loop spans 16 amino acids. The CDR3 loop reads CAWSLTGRGGNQPQHF. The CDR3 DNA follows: TGTGCCTGGAGCCTTACAGGGAGAGGCGGCAATCAGCCCCAGCATTTT.

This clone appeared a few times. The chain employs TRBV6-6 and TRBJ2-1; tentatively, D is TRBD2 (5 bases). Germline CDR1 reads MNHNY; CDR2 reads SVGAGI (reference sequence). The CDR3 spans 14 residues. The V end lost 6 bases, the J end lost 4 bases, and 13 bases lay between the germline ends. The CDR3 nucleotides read TGTGCCAGCAGGCCAGGACTCGGATACAATGAGCAGTTCTTC. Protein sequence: CASRPGLGYNEQFF.

Written as DNA, the CDR3 is TGTGCCTGGGGTCGAGGGGGCTCCTTCTCTGGAAACACCATATATTTT. This codes for CAWGRGGSFSGNTIYF. The rearrangement links TRBV30 to TRBJ1-3; 7 bases fit TRBD1. The germline gives CDR1 GTSNPN, CDR2 SVGIG (reference sequence). This CDR3 region has 16 residues. V gave up 5 bases and J gave up 0 bases; unmatched junction bases: 10.

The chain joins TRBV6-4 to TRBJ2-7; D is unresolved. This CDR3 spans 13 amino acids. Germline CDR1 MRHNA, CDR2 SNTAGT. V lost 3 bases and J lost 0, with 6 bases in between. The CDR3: CASSEGISYEQYF. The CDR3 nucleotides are TGTGCCAGCAGTGAGGGCATCTCCTACGAGCAGTACTTC.

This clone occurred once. CDR3 DNA: TGTGCCAGCAGTGACCAGACTAGCGGGGGGAATGAGCAGTTCTTC. This gives the protein CASSDQTSGGNEQFF. This chain connects TRBV2 to TRBJ2-1; 13 bases are a match to TRBD2. The CDR3 contains 15 residues. Germline V lookup: CDR1 SNHLY, CDR2 FYNNEI. V was pared by 3 bases and J by 7 bases, with 3 bases of the junction left unmatched.

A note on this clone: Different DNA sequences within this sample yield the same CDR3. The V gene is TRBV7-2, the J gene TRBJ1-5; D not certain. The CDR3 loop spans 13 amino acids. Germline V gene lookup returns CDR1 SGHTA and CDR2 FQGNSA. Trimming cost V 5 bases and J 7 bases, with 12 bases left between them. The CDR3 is CASSLDPGQPQHF. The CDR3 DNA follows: TGTGCCAGCAGCCTAGATCCGGGACAGCCCCAGCATTTT.

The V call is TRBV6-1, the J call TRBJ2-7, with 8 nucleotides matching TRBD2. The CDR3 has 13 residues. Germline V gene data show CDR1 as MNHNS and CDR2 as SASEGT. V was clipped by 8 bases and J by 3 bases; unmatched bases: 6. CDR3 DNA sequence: TGTGCCAGCGGGGCTAGCGGGTTCTACGAGCAGTACTTC. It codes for CASGASGFYEQYF.

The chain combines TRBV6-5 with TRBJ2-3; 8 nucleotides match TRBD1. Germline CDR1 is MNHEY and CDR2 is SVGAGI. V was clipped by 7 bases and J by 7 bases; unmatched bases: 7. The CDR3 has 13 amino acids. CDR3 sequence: CASTPDRGNTQYF. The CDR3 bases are TGTGCCAGCACCCCCGACAGGGGAAATACGCAGTATTTT.

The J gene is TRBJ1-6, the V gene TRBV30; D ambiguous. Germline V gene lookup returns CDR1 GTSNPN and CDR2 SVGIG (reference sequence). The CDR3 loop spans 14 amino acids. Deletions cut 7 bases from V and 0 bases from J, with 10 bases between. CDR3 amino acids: CALIDSSYNSPLHF. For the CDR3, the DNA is TGTGCCTTAATAGATAGCTCCTATAATTCACCCCTCCACTTT.